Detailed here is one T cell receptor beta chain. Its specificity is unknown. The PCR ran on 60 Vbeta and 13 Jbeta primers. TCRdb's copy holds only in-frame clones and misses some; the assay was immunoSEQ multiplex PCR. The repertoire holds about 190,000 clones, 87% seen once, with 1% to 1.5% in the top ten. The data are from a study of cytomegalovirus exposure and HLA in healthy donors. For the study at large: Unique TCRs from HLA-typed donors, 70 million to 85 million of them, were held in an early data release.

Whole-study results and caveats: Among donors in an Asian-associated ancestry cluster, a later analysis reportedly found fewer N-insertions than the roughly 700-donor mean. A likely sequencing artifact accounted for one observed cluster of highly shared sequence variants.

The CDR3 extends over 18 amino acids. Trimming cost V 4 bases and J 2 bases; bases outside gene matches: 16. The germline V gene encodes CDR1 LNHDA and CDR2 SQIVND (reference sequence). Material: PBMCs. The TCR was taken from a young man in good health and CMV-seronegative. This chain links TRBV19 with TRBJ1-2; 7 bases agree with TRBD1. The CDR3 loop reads CASSRKSPGQRSNYGYTF. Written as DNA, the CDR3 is TGTGCCAGTAGTAGAAAATCTCCGGGACAGCGCTCAAACTATGGCTACACCTTC.